The sequence of this TCR beta chain was determined in a study of T cells in Graves' hyperthyroidism and ophthalmopathy. Points from the study as a whole: Peripheral blood also featured most of the thyroid clonotypes expanded above 0.001. Ophthalmopathy, which appeared later, was predicted by the model a median approximately 6.7 months before onset.

The germline V gene encodes CDR1 SSHAT and CDR2 FNYEAQ (reference sequence). This CDR3 contains 14 residues. Clinical symptoms, serum thyroxine and TRAb, thyroid ultrasound and orbital computed tomography together formed the diagnostic basis. RNA transcripts gave rise to amplified TCR beta CDR3 regions. With the HTBI primer set, the TCR CDR3 went through a first round of RT-PCR. TCRdb analysed the multiplex PCR reads with MiXCR anew, one entry per CDR3 protein. The sample gives roughly 380,000 distinct CDR3 sequences, over 15% of which show up once; about 3.7% is in the top ten. This clonotype came up many times. What it binds is unknown.

This TCR was recovered from a woman between 18 and 29 years old with Graves' hyperthyroidism. This sequence joins TRBV7-7 and TRBJ2-2, with D uncertain. Sequencing used blood. CDR3 coding DNA: TGTGCTAGTATGGCTCGGGCGAACACCGGGGAGCTGTTTTTT. Translating gives CASMARANTGELFF. The full variable domain, completed using reference TRBV7-7 and TRBJ2-2, is GAGVSQSPRYKVTKRGQDVTLRCDPISSHATLYWYQQALGQGPEFLTYFNYEAQPDKSGLPSDRFSAERPEGSISTLTIQRTEQRDSAMYRCASMARANTGELFFGEGSRLTVL.